This T cell receptor beta chain was recorded in a study of blood T cell repertoires in COVID-19. As for the study in general: The cDNA or gDNA used as material had been derived from T cells, B-cell-depleted T cells, or PBMCs.

TCRdb's copy holds only in-frame clones and misses some; the assay was immunoSEQ multiplex PCR. The profile shows 210,000 or so clones, 75% to 85% of them singletons. This CDR3 comprises 15 residues. V was pared by 11 bases and J by 1 base, with 19 bases between. Germline V CDR1 and CDR2: MNHNY, SVGAGI (reference sequence). Sequenced input: peripheral blood. This TCR came from a woman aged 25-40 years with COVID-19, enrolled during active disease. The rearrangement joins TRBV6-6 to TRBJ2-3; a possible D gene is TRBD1 (6 bases). CDR3 coding DNA: TGTGCCGCCAGGGGCCCAGGGGCCGGCACAGATACGCAGTATTTT. The encoded protein is CAARGPGAGTDTQYF.